The source of this T cell receptor beta chain is a study of regulatory T cells in long-lasting Graves disease. General study results and limits: Relative to newly diagnosed Graves' patients, persistent ones had lower TCR diversity.

This clonotype occurred many times. No antigen is known for it. To make TCR beta libraries, researchers used iRepertoire HTBI primers and Arm-PCR of CDR3 regions. TCRdb reprocessed the multiplex PCR reads via MiXCR and lists one record per CDR3 protein. The top ten hold less than 15% of the sample, which has approximately 490,000 distinct CDR3 sequences, around 15% seen once. CDR3 length: 15 amino acids. Trimming shortened V by 0 bases and J by 4 bases, and 10 bases separated the two germline ends. CDR1 is SNHLY, CDR2 FYNNEI, per germline. Time point specified: newly diagnosed GD, antithyroid drugs for less than 3 months. The TCR library was made from RNA that had been extracted from PBMCs in TRIzol. This sample also appeared in a second study, on T cells in Graves' hyperthyroidism and ophthalmopathy. Per that paper: It was considered stable Graves' hyperthyroidism when ophthalmopathy did not progress within 18 months. The HTBI primer set drove a first-round RT-PCR of the TCR CDR3.

The sequence came from a man aged 35-49 years with Graves disease. The rearrangement joins TRBV2 to TRBJ2-1; D possibly corresponds to TRBD1 (5 bases). The starting material was peripheral blood mononuclear cells (PBMCs), obtained at new diagnosis, from a patient treated with antithyroid drugs. The CDR3 coding sequence is TGTGCCAGCAGTGAAGCGCGGTCAGGGTACAATGAGCAGTTCTTC. The encoded protein is CASSEARSGYNEQFF.